The sequence of this T cell receptor (beta chain) was determined in a study of cytomegalovirus exposure and HLA in healthy donors. For the study at large: Researchers previously reported finding about 110 million unique TCR beta sequences from 150 million to 200 million T cells. Early on, a data release was issued that held 85 million to 95 million unique TCRs from HLA-typed donors.

After removal of 2 bases from V and 4 bases from J, the junction contained 8 bases not matched to a gene. The length of the CDR3 is 16 residues. CDR1 and CDR2 (germline): SGDLS, YYNGEE. Primers included in the PCR were 60 Vbeta and 13 Jbeta primers. The repertoire was sequenced with immunoSEQ multiplex PCR; TCRdb's copy has only in-frame clones and lacks some. The sample yields approximately 110,000 clones, around 84% seen once. The sample comprised PBMCs. The sequence was obtained from a man in his thirties or forties in good health and CMV-seropositive. The chain uses TRBV9 and TRBJ1-4; 7 bases align to TRBD1. CDR3 residues: CASSVQGGYLNEKLFF. The CDR3 DNA follows: TGTGCCAGCAGCGTTCAGGGGGGCTACCTTAATGAAAAACTGTTTTTT. The full variable domain, its missing parts supplied by reference TRBV9 and TRBJ1-4, is DSGVTQTPKHLITATGQRVTLRCSPRSGDLSVYWYQQSLDQGLQFLIQYYNGEERAKGNILERFSAQQFPDLHSELNLSSLELGDSALYFCASSVQGGYLNEKLFFGSGTQLSVL.